One T cell receptor (beta chain) is described in this entry. The sample carries other DNA sequences with the same CDR3. This record belongs to a study of blood T cell repertoires in COVID-19. For the study at large: In each case, the material was cDNA or gDNA derived from T cells, B-cell-depleted T cells, or PBMCs.

As originally analysed: Nucleated cell counts were estimated from reference gene primer amplification. Sequenced by immunoSEQ multiplex PCR; TCRdb stores in-frame clones only, minus some. V and J calls and clone size are copied from that table; D and trimming were computed from the DNA. There are about 230,000 clones in the sample; 70% to 90% occur only once, and about 0.93% lies in the top ten. CDR1 and CDR2 from the germline V gene are SGHRS and YFSETQ. V lost 3 bases and J lost 4; bases outside the gene matches: 4. CDR3 size: 14 residues. The sequence came from a man between 40 and 49 years old with acute or convalescent COVID-19. Sequences were obtained from peripheral blood. J is TRBJ1-3 and V is TRBV5-1; TRBD1 matches 7 bases. CDR3 sequence reads: CASSSTGTGNTIYF. Written as DNA, the CDR3 is TGCGCCAGCAGCTCGACAGGGACAGGAAACACCATATATTTT.